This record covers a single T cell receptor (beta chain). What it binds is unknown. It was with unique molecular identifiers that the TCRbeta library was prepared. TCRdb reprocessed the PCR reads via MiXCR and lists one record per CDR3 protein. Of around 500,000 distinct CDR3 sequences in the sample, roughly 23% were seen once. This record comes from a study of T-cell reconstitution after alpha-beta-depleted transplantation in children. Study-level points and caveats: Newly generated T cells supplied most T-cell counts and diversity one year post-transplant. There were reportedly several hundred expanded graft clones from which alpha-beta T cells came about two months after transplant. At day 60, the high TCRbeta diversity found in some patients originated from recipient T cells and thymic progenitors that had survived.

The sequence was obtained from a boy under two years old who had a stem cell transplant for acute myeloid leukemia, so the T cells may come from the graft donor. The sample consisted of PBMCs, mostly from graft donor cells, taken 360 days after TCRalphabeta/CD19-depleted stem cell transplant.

CDR3 in DNA: TGCGCCAGCAGCCAAGAACCCGCGCTAGCGTTGAGCACAGATACGCAGTATTTT. Encoded protein: CASSQEPALALSTDTQYF. The rearrangement uses TRBV4-3 and TRBJ2-3; the D gene is possibly TRBD2 (6 bases). The CDR3 consists of 18 residues. Germline V gene data show CDR1 as LGHNA and CDR2 as YSLEER. V lost 0 bases and J 0 bases, leaving 16 bases between the germline ends.